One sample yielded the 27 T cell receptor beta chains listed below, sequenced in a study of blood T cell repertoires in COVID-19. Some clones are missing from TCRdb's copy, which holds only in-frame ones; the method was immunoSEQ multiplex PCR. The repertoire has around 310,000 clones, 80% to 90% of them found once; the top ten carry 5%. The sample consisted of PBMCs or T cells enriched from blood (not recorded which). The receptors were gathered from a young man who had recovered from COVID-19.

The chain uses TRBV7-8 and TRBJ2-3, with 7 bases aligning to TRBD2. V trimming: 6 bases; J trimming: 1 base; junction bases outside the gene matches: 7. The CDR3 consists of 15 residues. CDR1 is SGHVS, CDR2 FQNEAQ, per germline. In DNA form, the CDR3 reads TGTGCCAGCAGGTTACACCGGGGGGGCACAGATACGCAGTATTTT. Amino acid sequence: CASRLHRGGTDTQYF.

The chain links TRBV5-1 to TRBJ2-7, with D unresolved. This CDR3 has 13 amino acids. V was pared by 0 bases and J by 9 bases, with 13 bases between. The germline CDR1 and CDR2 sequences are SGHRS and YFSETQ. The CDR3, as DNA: TGCGCCAGCAGCTTGGCCTCAGCGACCGGGCAGTACTTC. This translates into CASSLASATGQYF.

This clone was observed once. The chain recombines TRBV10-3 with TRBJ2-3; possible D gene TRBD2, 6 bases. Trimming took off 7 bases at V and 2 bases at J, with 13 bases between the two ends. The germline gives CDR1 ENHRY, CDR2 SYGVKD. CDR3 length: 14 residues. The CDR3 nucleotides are TGTGCCATCAACGCCGGGGGACTCACAGATACGCAGTATTTT. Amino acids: CAINAGGLTDTQYF.

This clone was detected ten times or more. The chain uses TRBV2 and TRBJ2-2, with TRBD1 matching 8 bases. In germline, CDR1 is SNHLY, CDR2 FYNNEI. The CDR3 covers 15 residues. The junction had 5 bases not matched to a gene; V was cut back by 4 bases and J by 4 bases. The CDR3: CASSATGVTTGELFF. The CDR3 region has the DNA TGTGCCAGCAGTGCGACAGGGGTAACCACCGGGGAGCTGTTTTTT. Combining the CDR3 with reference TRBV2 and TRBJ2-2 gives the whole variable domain EPEVTQTPSHQVTQMGQEVILRCVPISNHLYFYWYRQILGQKVEFLVSFYNNEISEKSEIFDDQFSVERPDGSNFTLKIRSTKLEDSAMYFCASSATGVTTGELFFGEGSRLTVL.

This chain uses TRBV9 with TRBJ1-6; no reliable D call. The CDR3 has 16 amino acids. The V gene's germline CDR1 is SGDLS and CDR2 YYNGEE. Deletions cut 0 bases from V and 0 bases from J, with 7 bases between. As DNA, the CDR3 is TGTGCCAGCAGCGTAGCTGGGAGCTCCTATAATTCACCCCTCCACTTT. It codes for CASSVAGSSYNSPLHF. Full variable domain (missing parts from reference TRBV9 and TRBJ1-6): DSGVTQTPKHLITATGQRVTLRCSPRSGDLSVYWYQQSLDQGLQFLIQYYNGEERAKGNILERFSAQQFPDLHSELNLSSLELGDSALYFCASSVAGSSYNSPLHFGNGTRLTVT.

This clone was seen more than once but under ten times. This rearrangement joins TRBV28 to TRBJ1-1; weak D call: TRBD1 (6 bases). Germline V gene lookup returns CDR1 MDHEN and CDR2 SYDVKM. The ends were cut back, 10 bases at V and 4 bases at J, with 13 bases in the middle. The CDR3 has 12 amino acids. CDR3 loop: CATVGGGTEAFF. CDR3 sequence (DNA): TGTGCCACCGTAGGGGGGGGCACTGAAGCTTTCTTT.

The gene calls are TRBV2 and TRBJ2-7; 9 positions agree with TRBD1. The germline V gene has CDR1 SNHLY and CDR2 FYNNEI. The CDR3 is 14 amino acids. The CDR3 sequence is CASKRDRDSYEQYF. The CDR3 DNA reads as TGTGCTTCCAAACGGGACAGGGACTCCTACGAGCAGTACTTC.

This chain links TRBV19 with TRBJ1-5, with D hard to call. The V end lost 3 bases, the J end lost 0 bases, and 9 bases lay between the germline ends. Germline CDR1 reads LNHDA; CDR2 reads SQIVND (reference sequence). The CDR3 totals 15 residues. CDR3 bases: TGTGCCAGTAGTATTGGCGGCAATAGCAATCAGCCCCAGCATTTT. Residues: CASSIGGNSNQPQHF.

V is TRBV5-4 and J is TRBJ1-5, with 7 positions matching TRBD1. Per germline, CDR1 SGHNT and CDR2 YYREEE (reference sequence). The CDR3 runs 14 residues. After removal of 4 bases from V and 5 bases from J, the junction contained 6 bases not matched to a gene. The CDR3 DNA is TGTGCCAGCAGCATACAGGGGTCCCATCAGCCCCAGCATTTT. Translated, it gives CASSIQGSHQPQHF.

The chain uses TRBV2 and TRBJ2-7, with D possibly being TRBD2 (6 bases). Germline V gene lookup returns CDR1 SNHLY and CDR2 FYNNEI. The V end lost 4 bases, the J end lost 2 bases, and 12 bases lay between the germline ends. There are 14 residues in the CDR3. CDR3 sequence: CASSVRRETYEQYF. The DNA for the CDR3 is TGTGCCAGCAGTGTTAGGCGGGAAACCTACGAGCAGTACTTC.

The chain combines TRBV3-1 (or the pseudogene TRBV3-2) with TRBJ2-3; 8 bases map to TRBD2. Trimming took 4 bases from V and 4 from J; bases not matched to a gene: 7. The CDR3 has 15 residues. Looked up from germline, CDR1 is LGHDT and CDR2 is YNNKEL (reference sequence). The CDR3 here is CASSRRGGNADTQYF. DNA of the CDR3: TGTGCCAGCAGCCGCCGGGGGGGGAATGCAGATACGCAGTATTTT.

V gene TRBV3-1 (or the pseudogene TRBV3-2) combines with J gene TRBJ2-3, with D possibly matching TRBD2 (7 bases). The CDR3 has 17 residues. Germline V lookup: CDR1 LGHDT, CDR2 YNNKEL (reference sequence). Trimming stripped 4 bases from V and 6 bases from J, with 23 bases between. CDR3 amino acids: CASSRPWGGGREDTQYF. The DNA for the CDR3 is TGTGCCAGCAGCCGGCCCTGGGGCGGGGGCCGGGAGGATACGCAGTATTTT.

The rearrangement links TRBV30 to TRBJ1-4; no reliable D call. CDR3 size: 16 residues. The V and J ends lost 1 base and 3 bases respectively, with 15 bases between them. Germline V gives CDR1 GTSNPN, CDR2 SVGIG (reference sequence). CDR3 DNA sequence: TGTGCCTGGAGTGCCCGGTACGCGCGGTCTAATGAAAAACTGTTTTTT. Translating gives CAWSARYARSNEKLFF.

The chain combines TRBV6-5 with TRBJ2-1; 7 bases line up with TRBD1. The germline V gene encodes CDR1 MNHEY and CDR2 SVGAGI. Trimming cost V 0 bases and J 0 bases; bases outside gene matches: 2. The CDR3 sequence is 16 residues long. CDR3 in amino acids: CASSYSGTVSYNEQFF. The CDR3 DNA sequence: TGTGCCAGCAGTTACTCCGGGACAGTCTCCTACAATGAGCAGTTCTTC.

The CDR3 here is CASSSQGGNTIYF. The CDR3, as DNA: TGTGCCAGCAGTTCGCAGGGAGGAAACACCATATATTTT. V is TRBV27 and J is TRBJ1-3, with a tentative D call TRBD1 (5 bases). The CDR3 is 13 amino acids. The germline V gene has CDR1 MNHEY and CDR2 SMNVEV (reference sequence). V was pared by 4 bases and J by 4 bases, with 8 bases between.

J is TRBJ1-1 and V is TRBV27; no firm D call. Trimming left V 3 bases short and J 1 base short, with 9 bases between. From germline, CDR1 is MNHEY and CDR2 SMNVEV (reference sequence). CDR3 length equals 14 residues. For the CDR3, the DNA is TGTGCCAGCAGTTTGATAGGAGGGAACACTGAAGCTTTCTTT. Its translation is CASSLIGGNTEAFF.

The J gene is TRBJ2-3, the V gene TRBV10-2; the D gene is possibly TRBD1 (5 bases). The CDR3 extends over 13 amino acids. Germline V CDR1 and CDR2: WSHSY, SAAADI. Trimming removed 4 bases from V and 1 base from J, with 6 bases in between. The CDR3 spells CASSGQRTDTQYF. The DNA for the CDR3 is TGCGCCAGCAGTGGACAGCGCACAGATACGCAGTATTTT.

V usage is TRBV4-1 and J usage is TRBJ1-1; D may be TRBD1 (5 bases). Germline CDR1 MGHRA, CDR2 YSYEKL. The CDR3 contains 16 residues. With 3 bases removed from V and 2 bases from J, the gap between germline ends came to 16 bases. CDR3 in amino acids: CASSQAPRGGNTEAFF. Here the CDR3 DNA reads TGCGCCAGCAGCCAGGCCCCTAGGGGTGGAAACACTGAAGCTTTCTTT.

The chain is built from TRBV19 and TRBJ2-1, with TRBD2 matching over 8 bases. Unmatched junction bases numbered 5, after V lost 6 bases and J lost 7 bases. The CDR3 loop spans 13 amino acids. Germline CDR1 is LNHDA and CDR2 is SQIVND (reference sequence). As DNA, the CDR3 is TGTGCCAGTAGAGGGACTAGAAGAAATGAGCAGTTCTTC. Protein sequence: CASRGTRRNEQFF.

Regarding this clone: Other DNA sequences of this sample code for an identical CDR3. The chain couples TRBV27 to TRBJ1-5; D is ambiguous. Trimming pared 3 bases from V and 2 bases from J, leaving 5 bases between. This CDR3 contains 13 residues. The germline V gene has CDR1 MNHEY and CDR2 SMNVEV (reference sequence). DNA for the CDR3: TGTGCCAGCAGTTTGCGTGGCAATCAGCCCCAGCATTTT. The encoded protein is CASSLRGNQPQHF.

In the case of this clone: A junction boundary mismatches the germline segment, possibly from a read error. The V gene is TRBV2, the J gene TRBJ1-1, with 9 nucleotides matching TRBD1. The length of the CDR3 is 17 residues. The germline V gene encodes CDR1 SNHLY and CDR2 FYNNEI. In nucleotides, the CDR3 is TGTGCCAGTAGTGAAGCTTGGACAGGGGCCCCCAACACTGAAGCTTTCTTT. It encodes CASSEAWTGAPNTEAFF.

Here the CDR3 reads CASSVSPQGVYEQYF. The CDR3 nucleotides are TGTGCCAGCAGCGTAAGTCCCCAGGGGGTCTACGAGCAGTACTTC. The V and J genes are TRBV9 and TRBJ2-7, with 7 bases that match TRBD1. Looked up from germline, CDR1 is SGDLS and CDR2 is YYNGEE. This CDR3 contains 15 residues. Trimming removed 1 base from V and 3 bases from J; junction bases left unmatched: 7.

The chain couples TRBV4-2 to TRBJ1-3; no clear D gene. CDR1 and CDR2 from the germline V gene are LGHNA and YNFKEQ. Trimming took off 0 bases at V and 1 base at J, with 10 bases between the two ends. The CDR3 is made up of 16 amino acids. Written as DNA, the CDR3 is TGTGCCAGCAGCCAAGATTTCGGCAGGTCTGGAAACACCATATATTTT. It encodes CASSQDFGRSGNTIYF.

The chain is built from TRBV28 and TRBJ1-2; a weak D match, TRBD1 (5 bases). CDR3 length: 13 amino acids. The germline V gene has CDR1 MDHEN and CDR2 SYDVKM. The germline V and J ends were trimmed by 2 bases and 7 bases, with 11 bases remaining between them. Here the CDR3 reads CASSLVGGGGYTF. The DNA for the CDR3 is TGTGCCAGCAGTTTAGTCGGGGGGGGTGGCTACACCTTC.

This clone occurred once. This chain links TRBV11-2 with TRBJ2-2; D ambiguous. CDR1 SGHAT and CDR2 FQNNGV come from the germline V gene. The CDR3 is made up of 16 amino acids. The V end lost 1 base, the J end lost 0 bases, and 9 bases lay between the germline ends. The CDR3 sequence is CASSLGRASNTGELFF. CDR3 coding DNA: TGTGCCAGCAGCTTAGGTCGCGCATCGAACACCGGGGAGCTGTTTTTT.

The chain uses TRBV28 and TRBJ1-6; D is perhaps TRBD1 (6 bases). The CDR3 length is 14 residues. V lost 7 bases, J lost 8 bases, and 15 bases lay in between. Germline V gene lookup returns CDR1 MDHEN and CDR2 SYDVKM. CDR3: CASTPTGKHSPLHF. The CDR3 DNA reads TGTGCCAGCACCCCGACAGGAAAACATTCACCCCTCCACTTT. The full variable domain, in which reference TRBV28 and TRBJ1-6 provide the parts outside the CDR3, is DVKVTQSSRYLVKRTGEKVFLECVQDMDHENMFWYRQDPGLGLRLIYFSYDVKMKEKGDIPEGYSVSREKKERFSLILESASTNQTSMYLCASTPTGKHSPLHFGNGTRLTVT.

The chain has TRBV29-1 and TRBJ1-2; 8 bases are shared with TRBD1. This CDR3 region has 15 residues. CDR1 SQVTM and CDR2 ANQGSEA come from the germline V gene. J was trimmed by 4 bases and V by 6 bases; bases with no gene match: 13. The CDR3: CSVPGMDRASYGYTF. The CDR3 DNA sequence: TGCAGCGTCCCGGGGATGGACAGGGCGAGCTATGGCTACACCTTC.